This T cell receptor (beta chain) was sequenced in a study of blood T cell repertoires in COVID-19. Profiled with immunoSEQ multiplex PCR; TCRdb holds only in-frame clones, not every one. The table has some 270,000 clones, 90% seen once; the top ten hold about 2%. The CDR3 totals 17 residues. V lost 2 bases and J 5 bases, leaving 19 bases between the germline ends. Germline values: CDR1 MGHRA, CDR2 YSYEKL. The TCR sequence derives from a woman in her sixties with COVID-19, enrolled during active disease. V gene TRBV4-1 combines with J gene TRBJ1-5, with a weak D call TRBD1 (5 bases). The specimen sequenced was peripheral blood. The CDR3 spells CASSQHPTVTGDQPQHF. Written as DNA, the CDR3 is TGCGCCAGCAGCCAACATCCGACAGTAACGGGGGATCAGCCCCAGCATTTT.